Following are 24 T cell receptor delta chains from one sample sequenced in a study of gamma delta lymphoproliferative disorders and STAT genes. With CATT, TCRdb re-called clones from the multiplex PCR reads. This table holds about 1,800 delta-chain clones, 2.7% found once. Sequencing used genomic DNA taken from PBMCs of patients and controls. The sequencing sample was made of blood. These receptors were collected from a human donor in good health.

Of note for this clone: This DNA's translation differs at residue 5 from TCRdb's protein, which comes from a much larger clone; a read error is likely, and the protein shown is translated from the DNA. V gene TRDV2 combines with J gene TRDJ1; D gene unclear. The CDR3 consists of 15 residues. CDR1 GEAIGNYY and CDR2 EKD come from the germline V gene. V lost 3 bases and J lost 1, with 14 bases in between. CDR3 amino acids: CACDALCRCTDKLIF. In DNA form, the CDR3 reads TGTGCCTGTGACGCCTTGTGCCGATGCACCGATAAACTCATCTTT.

Turning to this clone: The mismatch at residue 14 between this DNA's translation and the TCRdb protein of a much larger clone likely reflects a read error; the protein shown is translated from the DNA. The rearrangement uses TRDV2 and TRDJ1; D assignment may be TRDD2 or TRDD3 (5 bases each). Trimming removed 3 bases from V and 0 bases from J, with 34 bases in between. The length of the CDR3 is 22 residues. CDR1 GEAIGNYY and CDR2 EKD come from the germline V gene. The CDR3 protein is CACDLGPPDRWDPYSYTDKLIF. In DNA form, the CDR3 reads TGTGCCTGTGACCTAGGACCTCCCGACCGATGGGATCCCTACTCGTACACCGATAAACTCATCTTT.

This clone has more than one count but fewer than ten. A far bigger clonotype differs at one base, so this is likely a read error. Additional DNA sequences in this sample encode the identical CDR3. The rearrangement uses TRAV23/DV6 and TRDJ1, with 7 bases lining up with TRDD3. The CDR3 is 19 amino acids. V lost 3 bases, J lost 2 bases, and 22 bases stayed unmatched. Germline CDR1 reads NTAFDY; CDR2 reads IRPDVSE (reference sequence). This CDR3 reads CAANQHFLFRWGPTDKLIF. CDR3 in DNA: TGTGCAGCAAATCAACACTTTCTTTTTCGCTGGGGGCCGACCGATAAACTCATCTTT.

The table lists this clone with a few counts. This likely stems from a read error, as it lies one base from a far larger clone. This specimen includes other DNA sequences encoding the same CDR3. The rearrangement uses TRDV2 and TRDJ1; 12 nucleotides match TRDD3. Germline V gene data show CDR1 as GEAIGNYY and CDR2 as EKD. This CDR3 region has 15 residues. CDR3 bases: TGTGCCTGCGACACTCTGGGGGATACGCGGGATAAACTCATCTTT. Its protein product is CACDTLGDTRDKLIF.

For this clone: A far more abundant clone sits one base away, making this likely a read error. The CDR3 reads CALGEFVSFIRRGYRYTDRLIF. The CDR3 DNA reads TGTGCTCTTGGGGAATTCGTCTCGTTCATACGGAGGGGATACCGGTACACCGATAGACTCATCTTT. This chain links TRDV1 with TRDJ1, with 8 bases that match TRDD3. The CDR3 contains 22 residues. Looked up from germline, CDR1 is TSWWSYY and CDR2 is QGS.

As concerns this clone: A far larger clone is just one base off, so this is likely a read error. In the same sample, other DNA sequences code for this CDR3. The CDR3 bases are TGTGCCTTTATGCCCCTATATTTTACTGGGATTTCTACCGACAAACTCATCTTT. It yields the protein CAFMPLYFTGISTDKLIF. This rearrangement joins TRDV3 to TRDJ1; D is possibly TRDD3 (6 bases). The germline V gene has CDR1 TVYSNPD and CDR2 GDNSRS (reference sequence). The CDR3 contains 18 residues.

In this sample, this clone turned up a few times. This is likely an artifact of a read error, given a far larger clone one base away. The same CDR3 can be traced to other DNA sequences in this sample. V usage is TRDV2 and J usage is TRDJ1, with 9 bases that match TRDD3. The V segment lost 4 bases and the J segment 0 bases; nucleotides outside the gene matches: 14. The CDR3 extends over 18 amino acids. The germline CDR1 and CDR2 sequences are GEAIGNYY and EKD. The CDR3 region has the DNA TGTGCCTGTGATGCTCTACTGGGGGACAACCGGTACACCGATAAACTCATCTTT. Protein product: CACDALLGDNRYTDKLIF.

This clone appeared a few times. The rearrangement links TRDV2 to TRDJ3; TRDD3 agrees at 9 bases. The CDR3 loop spans 20 amino acids. With V trimmed by 0 bases and J by 0 bases, 8 bases remained unmatched. Per germline, CDR1 GEAIGNYY and CDR2 EKD. This CDR3 is CACDTLLGDHASWDTRQMFF. CDR3 coding DNA: TGTGCCTGTGACACCCTACTGGGGGACCACGCCTCCTGGGACACCCGACAGATGTTTTTC.

A few counts support this clone. It is likely a read error: a sequence one base away is far more abundant. This rearrangement joins TRDV1 to TRDJ1; 8 nucleotides agree with TRDD3. This CDR3 comprises 21 residues. Germline CDR1 and CDR2: TSWWSYY and QGS. The CDR3 DNA follows: TGTGCTCTTGAGGAACTATCTCCTACTATCGTACTGGGGGGCTACACCGATAAACTCATCTTT. It encodes CALEELSPTIVLGGYTDKLIF.

This clone was counted only a few times. A read error likely explains why the TCRdb protein, taken from a much larger clone, differs from this DNA's translation at residue 12; the protein shown is translated from the DNA. Here the CDR3 reads CACDSLRLGDKADKLIF. The CDR3 DNA is TGTGCCTGTGACTCCCTCAGACTGGGGGATAAGGCCGATAAACTCATCTTT. The V gene is TRDV2, the J gene TRDJ1; TRDD3 matches at 11 bases. Germline V CDR1 and CDR2: GEAIGNYY, EKD. The CDR3 length is 17 residues. With V trimmed by 3 bases and J by 3 bases, 11 bases remained unmatched.

This clone was observed a few times. The likely explanation is a read error, given a far larger clone one base away. The sample carries other DNA sequences with the same CDR3. The V gene is TRDV2, the J gene TRDJ1; 7 bases match TRDD3. Germline V gene sequence: CDR1 GEAIGNYY, CDR2 EKD. The CDR3 has 16 residues. The CDR3 reads CACEGLGAEYTDKLIF. CDR3 nucleotides: TGTGCTTGCGAAGGGCTGGGGGCCGAGTACACCGATAAACTCATCTTT.

This clone was detected only a few times. The protein recorded in TCRdb matches a much larger clone and deviates from this DNA's translation at residue 8, suggesting a read error; the protein here is obtained by translating the DNA. For the CDR3, the DNA is TGTGCCTGTGACACCTCGACCAATAAACTCATCTTT. It specifies CACDTSTNKLIF. The chain couples TRDV2 to TRDJ1; D not certain. This CDR3 is built from 12 residues. Germline V lookup: CDR1 GEAIGNYY, CDR2 EKD. V shed 0 bases and J shed 6 bases, with 7 bases lying between them.

Sample share makes this clone large (0.1 to 1%). The genes are TRAV29/DV5 and TRDJ1, with 9 bases identical to TRDD2. V lost 3 bases, J lost 0 bases, and 24 bases stayed unmatched. The germline V gene encodes CDR1 NSMFDY and CDR2 ISSIKDK. This CDR3 has 21 amino acids. CDR3: CAAKTKAFLRKGSEDTDKLIF. The CDR3 DNA sequence: TGTGCAGCAAAGACGAAGGCCTTCCTACGAAAGGGATCTGAGGACACCGATAAACTCATCTTT.

This clone was seen more than once but under ten times. TCRdb attributes to this sequence the protein of a much larger clone, which differs from the DNA translation at residue 3; a read error is likely, and the protein displayed is translated from the DNA. The chain links TRDV2 to TRDJ1, with 11 bases matching TRDD3. CDR1 is GEAIGNYY, CDR2 EKD, per germline. The CDR3 is 17 residues long. CDR3 amino acids: CAGDSLRLGDKTDKLIF. The CDR3 bases are TGTGCCGGTGACTCCCTCAGACTGGGGGATAAGACCGATAAACTCATCTTT.

This clone was found a few times. A far larger clone is a single base away, which makes a read error likely. This sample includes further DNA sequences coding for the same CDR3. V is TRDV2 and J is TRDJ1, with 8 bases identical to TRDD3. CDR3 length: 14 residues. V trimming: 3 bases; J trimming: 4 bases; junction bases outside the gene matches: 6. Germline CDR1 and CDR2: GEAIGNYY and EKD. CDR3 protein: CACDQLGDRDKLIF. The CDR3 DNA reads as TGTGCCTGTGACCAGCTGGGGGACCGCGATAAACTCATCTTT.

Of note for this clone: A read error likely explains why the TCRdb protein, taken from a much larger clone, differs from this DNA's translation at residue 11; the protein shown is translated from the DNA. The chain combines TRDV2 with TRDJ1; D is undetermined. CDR3 size: 15 residues. Germline V gene data show CDR1 as GEAIGNYY and CDR2 as EKD. The CDR3 region has the DNA TGTGCCTGTGACACCTTGTGCCGATGCACCAATAAACTCATCTTT. Translation: CACDTLCRCTNKLIF.

In the case of this clone: TCRdb assigns this DNA the protein of a much larger clone, which departs from its translation at residue 4; this likely reflects a read error, and the protein shown comes from translating the DNA. This rearrangement joins TRDV2 to TRDJ1; TRDD3 matches 10 bases. CDR3 length equals 17 residues. Germline V gene lookup returns CDR1 GEAIGNYY and CDR2 EKD. The CDR3 DNA is TGTGCCTGTGGCACCGTAAGTCCTGGGGGATATTCCAATAAACTCATCTTT. Its protein is CACGTVSPGGYSNKLIF.

By frequency in the sample, this clone is large. Other nucleotide sequences in the sample specify the same CDR3. V usage is TRDV2 and J usage is TRDJ1; TRDD3 matches at 8 bases. In germline, CDR1 is GEAIGNYY, CDR2 EKD. With V trimmed by 2 bases and J by 3 bases, 4 bases remained unmatched. The CDR3 spans 14 residues. The DNA for the CDR3 is TGTGCCTGTGACAGCATTGGGGGATCCGATAAACTCATCTTT. Its translation is CACDSIGGSDKLIF.

This clone was seen only a few times. Translating this DNA gives a protein that differs at residue 17 from the TCRdb one, which belongs to a much larger clone; a read error is likely, and the protein shown is this translation. The V call is TRDV1, the J call TRDJ1; 10 nucleotides line up with TRDD3. The CDR3 contains 19 residues. Germline loops: CDR1 TSWWSYY, CDR2 QGS. CDR3 region: CALGELPELGDDETDKHIF. The CDR3 bases are TGTGCTCTTGGGGAACTACCCGAACTGGGGGATGATGAGACCGATAAACACATCTTT.

The rearrangement uses TRDV3 and TRDJ1; TRDD3 agrees at 9 bases. Germline assignment: CDR1 TVYSNPD and CDR2 GDNSRS (reference sequence). Trimming took 3 bases from V and 0 from J; bases not matched to a gene: 14. There are 17 residues in the CDR3. This CDR3 is CAFHSGYWGTHTDKLIF. Written as DNA, the CDR3 is TGTGCCTTCCACTCAGGCTACTGGGGGACTCACACCGATAAACTCATCTTT. Based on the CDR3 plus reference TRDV3 and TRDJ1, the full variable domain is CDKVTQSSPDQTVASGSEVVLLCTYDTVYSNPDLFWYRIRPDYSFQFVFYGDNSRSEGADFTQGRFSVKHILTQKAFHLVISPVRTEDSATYYCAFHSGYWGTHTDKLIFGKGTRVTVEP.

This clone was picked up a small number of times. TCRdb lists the protein of a much larger clone for this DNA, which differs at residue 8, so this is likely a read error; the protein given here is translated from the DNA itself. The chain employs TRAV29/DV5 and TRDJ1, with 10 positions matching TRDD3. Losses at the gene ends were 0 bases for V and 0 bases for J; bases not matched to a gene: 14. Looked up from germline, CDR1 is NSMFDY and CDR2 is ISSIKDK. The CDR3 is 19 residues long. CDR3 coding DNA: TGTGCAGCAAGCGTCCCGTGGGCACTGGGGGATCTCTACACCGATAAACTCATCTTT. Its translation: CAASVPWALGDLYTDKLIF.

This clone was recorded a few times. TCRdb's protein for this DNA is that of a much larger clone and differs from the translation at residue 12, likely a read error; the protein shown is the DNA translation. The CDR3 protein is CALGVDFLLGDTFIF. The CDR3 DNA reads as TGTGCTCTTGGGGTCGACTTCCTTCTGGGGGATACTTTCATCTTT. The chain uses TRDV1 and TRDJ1, with 11 nucleotides matching TRDD3. Germline CDR1 and CDR2: TSWWSYY and QGS. The ends lost 4 bases at V and 12 bases at J; junction bases unmatched: 13. This CDR3 is 15 amino acids long.

For this clone: A read error is the likely source, as a far larger clone sits one nucleotide away. This chain connects TRDV2 to TRDJ1; 13 bases agree with TRDD3. CDR3 length equals 18 residues. Germline V gene sequence: CDR1 GEAIGNYY, CDR2 EKD. Written as DNA, the CDR3 is TGTGCCCGTGACACGCTAACTGGGGGATACGCGGTCACCGATAAACTCATCTTT. Its protein is CARDTLTGGYAVTDKLIF.

Regarding this clone: TCRdb records a much larger clone's protein for this DNA, with a difference at residue 7 that likely arises from a read error; the protein given is the translation of the DNA. The chain joins TRDV2 to TRDJ3, with 10 bases that match TRDD3. J gave up 0 bases and V 0 bases, and 7 bases lay outside the gene matches. The CDR3 is made up of 20 amino acids. From germline, CDR1 is GEAIGNYY and CDR2 EKD. The CDR3 sequence is CACDTLPGDTSSWDTRQMFF. The CDR3 DNA reads as TGTGCCTGTGACACCCTACCGGGGGATACGAGCTCCTGGGACACCCGACAGATGTTTTTC.